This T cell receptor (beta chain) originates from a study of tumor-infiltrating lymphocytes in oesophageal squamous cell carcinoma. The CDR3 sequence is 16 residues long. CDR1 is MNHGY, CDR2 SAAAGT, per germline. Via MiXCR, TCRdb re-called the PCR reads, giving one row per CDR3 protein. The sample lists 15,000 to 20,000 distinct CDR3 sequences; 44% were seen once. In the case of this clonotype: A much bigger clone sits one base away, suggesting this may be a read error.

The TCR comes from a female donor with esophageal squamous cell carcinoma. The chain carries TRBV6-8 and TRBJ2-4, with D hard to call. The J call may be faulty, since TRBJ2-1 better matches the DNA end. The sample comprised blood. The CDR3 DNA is TGTGCCAGCAGTTACTCCGTGCCTGAATCCTACAATGAGCAGTTCTTC. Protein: CASSYSVPESYNEQFF.